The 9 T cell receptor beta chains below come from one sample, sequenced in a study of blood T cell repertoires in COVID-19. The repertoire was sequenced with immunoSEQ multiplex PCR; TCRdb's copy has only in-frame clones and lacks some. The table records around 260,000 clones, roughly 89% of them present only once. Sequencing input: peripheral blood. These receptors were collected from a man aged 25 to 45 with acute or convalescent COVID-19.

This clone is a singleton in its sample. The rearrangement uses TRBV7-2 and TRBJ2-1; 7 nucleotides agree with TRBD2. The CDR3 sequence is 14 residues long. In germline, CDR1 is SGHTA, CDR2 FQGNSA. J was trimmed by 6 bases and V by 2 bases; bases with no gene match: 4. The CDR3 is CASSLRLAINEQFF. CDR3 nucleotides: TGTGCCAGCAGCTTAAGACTAGCAATCAATGAGCAGTTCTTC.

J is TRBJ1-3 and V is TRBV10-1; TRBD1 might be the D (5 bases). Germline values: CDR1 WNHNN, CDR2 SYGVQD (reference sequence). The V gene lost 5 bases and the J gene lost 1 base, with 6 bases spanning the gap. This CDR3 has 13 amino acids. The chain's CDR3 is CASSPGSGNTIYF. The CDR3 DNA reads TGCGCCAGCAGTCCAGGGTCTGGAAACACCATATATTTT.

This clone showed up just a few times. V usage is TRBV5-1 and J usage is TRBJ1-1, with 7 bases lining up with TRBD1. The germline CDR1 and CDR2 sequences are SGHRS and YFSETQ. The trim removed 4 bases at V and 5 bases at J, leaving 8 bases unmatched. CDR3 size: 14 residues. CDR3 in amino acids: CASSDQGDWTEAFF. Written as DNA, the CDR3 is TGCGCCAGCAGCGATCAGGGGGATTGGACTGAAGCTTTCTTT.

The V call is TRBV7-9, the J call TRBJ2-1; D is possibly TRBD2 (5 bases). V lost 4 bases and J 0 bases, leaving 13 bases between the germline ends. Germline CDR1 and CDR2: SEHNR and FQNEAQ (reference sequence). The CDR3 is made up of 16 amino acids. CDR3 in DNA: TGTGCCAGCAGCTCACGGACTCTCAGCTCCTACAATGAGCAGTTCTTC. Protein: CASSSRTLSSYNEQFF. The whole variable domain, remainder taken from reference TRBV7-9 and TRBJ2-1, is DTGVSQNPRHKITKRGQNVTFRCDPISEHNRLYWYRQTLGQGPEFLTYFQNEAQLEKSRLLSDRFSAERPKGSFSTLEIQRTEQGDSAMYLCASSSRTLSSYNEQFFGPGTRLTVL.

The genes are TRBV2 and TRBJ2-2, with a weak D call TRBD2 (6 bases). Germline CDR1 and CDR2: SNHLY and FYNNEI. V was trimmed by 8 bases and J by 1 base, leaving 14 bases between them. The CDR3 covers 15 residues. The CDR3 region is CASQPRDQNTGELFF. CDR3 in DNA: TGTGCCAGCCAACCGCGGGACCAGAACACCGGGGAGCTGTTTTTT.

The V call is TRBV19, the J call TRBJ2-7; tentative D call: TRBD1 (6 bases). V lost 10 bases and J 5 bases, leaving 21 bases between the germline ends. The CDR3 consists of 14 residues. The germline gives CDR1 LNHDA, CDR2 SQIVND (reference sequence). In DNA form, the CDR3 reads TGTGCCACCTACCCTACCACAGGGCGCGACGAGCAGTACTTC. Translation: CATYPTTGRDEQYF.

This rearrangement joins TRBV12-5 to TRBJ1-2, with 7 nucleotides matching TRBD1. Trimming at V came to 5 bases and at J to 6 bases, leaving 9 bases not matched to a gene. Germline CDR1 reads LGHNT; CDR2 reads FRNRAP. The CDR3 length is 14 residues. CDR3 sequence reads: CASGLEQGRNGYTF. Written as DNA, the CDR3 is TGTGCTAGTGGTCTTGAACAGGGGAGAAATGGCTACACCTTC. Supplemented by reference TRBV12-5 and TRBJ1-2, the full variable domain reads DARVTQTPRHKVTEMGQEVTMRCQPILGHNTVFWYRQTMMQGLELLAYFRNRAPLDDSGMPKDRFSAEMPDATLATLKIQPSEPRDSAVYFCASGLEQGRNGYTFGSGTRLTVV.

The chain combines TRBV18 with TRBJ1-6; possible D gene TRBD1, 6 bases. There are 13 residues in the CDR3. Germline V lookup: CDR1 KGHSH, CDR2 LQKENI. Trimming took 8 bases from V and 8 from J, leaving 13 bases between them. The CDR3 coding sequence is TGTGCCAGCGCAAAGAACAGGGATTCACCCCTCCACTTT. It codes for CASAKNRDSPLHF.

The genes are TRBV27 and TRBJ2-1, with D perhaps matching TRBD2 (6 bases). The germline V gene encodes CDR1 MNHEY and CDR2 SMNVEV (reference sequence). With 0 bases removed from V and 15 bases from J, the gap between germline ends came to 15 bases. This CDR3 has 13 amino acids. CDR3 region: CASSLSPAGRAFF. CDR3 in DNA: TGTGCCAGCAGTTTATCGCCGGCGGGACGCGCGTTCTTC.